This TCR beta chain is from a study of blood T cell repertoires in COVID-19 (TCRdb year 2020). Concerning the study at large: Samples from collaborators originated in the United States, Italy and Spain and spanned both the acute and convalescent phases of COVID-19. The material from the prospective study consisted of cDNA or gDNA derived from T cells, B-cell-depleted T cells, or PBMCs. The dataset comprised deeply sampled blood TCRbeta repertoires from subjects exposed to, actively infected with, or recovered from COVID-19. The repertoires were made available in a free public database intended to serve as a resource for research on the immune response to SARS-CoV-2. Samples were obtained from the ongoing ImmuneRACE study (first 160 participants) and from over 1,000 subjects provided by 6 global collaborators. A de-identified subject ID, COVID-19 status, age in years and sex were almost always included in the sample metadata. Where available, HLA class I and class II types were obtained from metadata supplied by the sample provider rather than from assay-based typing.

The immunoSEQ Assay, a bias-controlled multiplex PCR, was used to amplify TCRbeta CDR3 regions from genomic DNA. On the authors' methods: The number of nucleated cells in each sample was estimated by amplification of reference gene primers within the assay. To quantify the absolute abundance of each unique TCRbeta CDR3 rearrangement, sequence reads were collapsed and filtered. For each sample, productive Simpson clonality was calculated by taking the square root of Simpson's diversity index across productive rearrangements. Entries here come from immuneACCESS through TCRdb and include only in-frame sequences with V and J called. Some clones fail to appear in such tables; in the studies checked, an unresolved V gene covers under half of the shortfall, and the cause of the remainder is unknown. V, J and clone size reflect that table, while D and trimming were determined from the DNA. This sample has more than 80,000 clones in its table, and around three quarters of those were observed once. Approximately 25% of the sample is taken by the ten largest.

Turning to this clone: The antigen it binds to is not known. No base qualities exist here, and no much larger clone lies one base off it.

The cysteine opens and the phenylalanine closes a CDR3 of 17 amino acids. Only the CDR3 region is kept as DNA, spanning 51 bases read in frame from base 1. Trimmed from V: 2 bases; trimmed from J: 6 bases; junction bases lacking a gene match: 13. The germline V gene sets CDR1 to SGHAT and CDR2 to FQNNGV. What the study reported, not specific to this receptor: Clinical and demographic metadata were provided uncurated, with the amount varying by source and participant.

Each collaborating institution followed its own protocols to collect whole blood in K2EDTA tubes. For TCRbeta analysis, collaborator samples were shipped as frozen whole blood, as isolated PBMCs, or as DNA extracted from either sample type. The sequence was obtained from a woman aged 55-70 years in a cohort sampled during active or convalescent COVID-19. Sequences were obtained from peripheral blood. The receptor chain draws on TRBV11-2 and TRBJ2-1; TRBD2 aligns with 7 central bases. CDR3 protein: CASSLNVIWTSGNEQFF. The DNA sequence is TGTGCCAGCAGCTTAAATGTGATCTGGACTAGTGGCAATGAGCAGTTCTTC. Supplemented by the reference TRBV11-2 and TRBJ2-1 proteins around the CDR3, the complete variable domain is EAGVAQSPRYKIIEKRQSVAFWCNPISGHATLYWYQQILGQGPKLLIQFQNNGVVDDSQLPKDRFSAERLKGVDSTLKIQPAKLEDSAVYLCASSLNVIWTSGNEQFFGPGTRLTVL.